These T cell receptor beta chains were read from a single sample in a study of blood T cell repertoires in COVID-19. Profiling relied on immunoSEQ multiplex PCR, and the TCRdb table lists in-frame clones only, not all of them. The sample includes roughly 150,000 clones, approximately 84% of them seen just once. The sample was peripheral blood. These receptor sequences come from a human donor in a cohort sampled during active COVID-19. Both conserved end residues are part of each CDR3. Fields, in order: clone size, V gene, J gene, D gene, CDR3 DNA, CDR3 protein. The D gene is left open where the match is weak. Expanded clones are given a class, and other clones once, few, many or no size at all.

clone_size: few
v_call: TRBV25-1
j_call: TRBJ2-1
d_call: TRBD2
cdr3_nt: TGTGCCAGTTTGAAGCGGGAATCCTACAATGAGCAGTTCTTC
cdr3_aa: CASLKRESYNEQFF

clone_size: NA
v_call: TRBV6-2/TRBV6-3
j_call: TRBJ2-1
d_call: TRBD1
cdr3_nt: TGTGCCAGCAGTTACTCAGTACCGGGACAGTCCTACAATGAGCAGTTCTTC
cdr3_aa: CASSYSVPGQSYNEQFF

clone_size: NA
v_call: TRBV5-6
j_call: TRBJ1-1
d_call: NA
cdr3_nt: TGTGCCAGCAGCTTGTACTCCGGAGGCACTGAAGCTTTCTTT
cdr3_aa: CASSLYSGGTEAFF

clone_size: NA
v_call: TRBV11-3
j_call: TRBJ2-5
d_call: NA
cdr3_nt: TGTGCCAGCAGATCAGGAGGGGAGACCCAGTACTTC
cdr3_aa: CASRSGGETQYF

clone_size: NA
v_call: TRBV27
j_call: TRBJ2-3
d_call: TRBD2
cdr3_nt: TGTGCCAGCAGTTTGAGCGGGACTGCAGATACGCAGTATTTT
cdr3_aa: CASSLSGTADTQYF

clone_size: NA
v_call: TRBV3-1/TRBV3-2
j_call: TRBJ2-3
d_call: NA
cdr3_nt: TGTGCCAGCAGCCAGGCTGCGGAGATGGGAGATACGCAGTATTTT
cdr3_aa: CASSQAAEMGDTQYF

clone_size: NA
v_call: TRBV5-8
j_call: TRBJ1-1
d_call: TRBD1
cdr3_nt: TGTGCCAGCAGCTTGCAAGGGGGCACGTCTGACACTGAAGCTTTCTTT
cdr3_aa: CASSLQGGTSDTEAFF

clone_size: once
v_call: TRBV24-1
j_call: TRBJ1-1
d_call: TRBD1
cdr3_nt: TGTGCCACCAAGGACAGGGGGAACACTGAAGCTTTCTTT
cdr3_aa: CATKDRGNTEAFF

clone_size: NA
v_call: TRBV6-2/TRBV6-3
j_call: TRBJ1-2
d_call: TRBD1
cdr3_nt: TGTGCCAGCAGTTCGGGACAGGAGATCATTAACTATGGCTACACCTTC
cdr3_aa: CASSSGQEIINYGYTF

clone_size: NA
v_call: TRBV14
j_call: TRBJ2-5
d_call: NA
cdr3_nt: TGTGCCAGCAGCCAATTCGGTGGGCAGACCCAGTACTTC
cdr3_aa: CASSQFGGQTQYF

clone_size: NA
v_call: TRBV6-2/TRBV6-3
j_call: TRBJ2-7
d_call: TRBD2
cdr3_nt: TGTGCCAGCAGTTCGGGGACTAGTCTCTTCGAGCAGTACTTC
cdr3_aa: CASSSGTSLFEQYF

clone_size: NA
v_call: TRBV7-9
j_call: TRBJ2-1
d_call: NA
cdr3_nt: TGTGCCAGCAGCCCCCGACAGGTTATGGAGCAGTTCTTC
cdr3_aa: CASSPRQVMEQFF

clone_size: few
v_call: TRBV4-1
j_call: TRBJ2-1
d_call: TRBD2
cdr3_nt: TGCGCCAGCAGCCAAGGGCTAGCGGGAGACAATGAGCAGTTCTTC
cdr3_aa: CASSQGLAGDNEQFF

clone_size: NA
v_call: TRBV12-3/TRBV12-4
j_call: TRBJ1-1
d_call: NA
cdr3_nt: TGTGCCAGCGGACTAGGGGGGAACACTGAAGCTTTCTTT
cdr3_aa: CASGLGGNTEAFF

clone_size: NA
v_call: TRBV5-1
j_call: TRBJ2-7
d_call: TRBD1
cdr3_nt: TGCGCCAGCAGCTCGGGACAGACGGAATCCTACGAGCAGTACTTC
cdr3_aa: CASSSGQTESYEQYF

clone_size: NA
v_call: TRBV29-1
j_call: TRBJ2-7
d_call: NA
cdr3_nt: TGCAGCGTTATAAGGGGCATCGGAGACGAGCAGTACTTC
cdr3_aa: CSVIRGIGDEQYF

clone_size: NA
v_call: TRBV10-3
j_call: TRBJ1-1
d_call: TRBD1
cdr3_nt: TGTGCCATCAAGGGACAGGGGGCCCGTGTAACTGAAGCTTTCTTT
cdr3_aa: CAIKGQGARVTEAFF

clone_size: few
v_call: TRBV19
j_call: TRBJ1-1
d_call: TRBD1
cdr3_nt: TGTGCCAGTAGTAAATCCCCCGGGACAGGGAGGAACACTGAAGCTTTCTTT
cdr3_aa: CASSKSPGTGRNTEAFF

clone_size: once
v_call: TRBV6-5
j_call: TRBJ2-5
d_call: TRBD2
cdr3_nt: TGTGCCAGCAGTCCCCGAGCGGGGGTCGAGACCCAGTACTTC
cdr3_aa: CASSPRAGVETQYF

clone_size: NA
v_call: TRBV11-2
j_call: TRBJ1-2
d_call: NA
cdr3_nt: TGTGCCAGCAGTTCAGGGGTGAAGGGCTATGGCTACACCTTC
cdr3_aa: CASSSGVKGYGYTF

clone_size: few
v_call: TRBV3-1/TRBV3-2
j_call: TRBJ1-3
d_call: NA
cdr3_nt: TGTGCCACAGGATCTGTGGGCTCTGGAAACACCATATATTTT
cdr3_aa: CATGSVGSGNTIYF

clone_size: NA
v_call: TRBV7-2
j_call: TRBJ2-1
d_call: TRBD2
cdr3_nt: TGTGCCAGCAGCTTAGCCCCCGGGACTATCGGCAATGAGCAGTTCTTC
cdr3_aa: CASSLAPGTIGNEQFF

clone_size: NA
v_call: TRBV7-2
j_call: TRBJ2-1
d_call: NA
cdr3_nt: TGTGCCAGCAGCTTGTGGTCGGGCAATGAGCAGTTCTTC
cdr3_aa: CASSLWSGNEQFF

clone_size: NA
v_call: TRBV7-2
j_call: TRBJ2-7
d_call: NA
cdr3_nt: TGTGCCAGCTTAAGGTCGGGTGCGGCGTCCGGCGAGCAGTACTTC
cdr3_aa: CASLRSGAASGEQYF

clone_size: few
v_call: TRBV6-5
j_call: TRBJ1-1
d_call: NA
cdr3_nt: TGTGCCAGCATGAGTCAGGAACTCGCGACTTTCTTT
cdr3_aa: CASMSQELATFF

clone_size: few
v_call: TRBV7-8
j_call: TRBJ2-1
d_call: TRBD2
cdr3_nt: TGTGCCAGCAGCTTAGTAGCGGGGTCCTACAATGAGCAGTTCTTC
cdr3_aa: CASSLVAGSYNEQFF

clone_size: once
v_call: TRBV6-2/TRBV6-3
j_call: TRBJ2-7
d_call: TRBD2
cdr3_nt: TGTGCCAGCAGTTACGGACTAGCGGGGGGCCTAACCTACGAGCAGTACTTC
cdr3_aa: CASSYGLAGGLTYEQYF

clone_size: NA
v_call: TRBV6-6
j_call: TRBJ2-1
d_call: TRBD2
cdr3_nt: TGTGCCAGCAGTTGGGGGGGGAGCTCCTACAATGAGCAGTTCTTC
cdr3_aa: CASSWGGSSYNEQFF

clone_size: NA
v_call: TRBV19
j_call: TRBJ1-6
d_call: TRBD1
cdr3_nt: TGTGCCAGTAGTCTAAGGGGGCATAGTTCACCCCTCCACTTT
cdr3_aa: CASSLRGHSSPLHF

clone_size: NA
v_call: TRBV2
j_call: TRBJ2-7
d_call: NA
cdr3_nt: TGTGCCAGCAGCAGGCACCCCAAGTCCTGGGAGCAGTACTTC
cdr3_aa: CASSRHPKSWEQYF

clone_size: NA
v_call: TRBV6-2/TRBV6-3
j_call: TRBJ1-2
d_call: NA
cdr3_nt: TGTGCCAGCAGTTACCAGGGGCCCTCAAGCGGCTACACCTTC
cdr3_aa: CASSYQGPSSGYTF